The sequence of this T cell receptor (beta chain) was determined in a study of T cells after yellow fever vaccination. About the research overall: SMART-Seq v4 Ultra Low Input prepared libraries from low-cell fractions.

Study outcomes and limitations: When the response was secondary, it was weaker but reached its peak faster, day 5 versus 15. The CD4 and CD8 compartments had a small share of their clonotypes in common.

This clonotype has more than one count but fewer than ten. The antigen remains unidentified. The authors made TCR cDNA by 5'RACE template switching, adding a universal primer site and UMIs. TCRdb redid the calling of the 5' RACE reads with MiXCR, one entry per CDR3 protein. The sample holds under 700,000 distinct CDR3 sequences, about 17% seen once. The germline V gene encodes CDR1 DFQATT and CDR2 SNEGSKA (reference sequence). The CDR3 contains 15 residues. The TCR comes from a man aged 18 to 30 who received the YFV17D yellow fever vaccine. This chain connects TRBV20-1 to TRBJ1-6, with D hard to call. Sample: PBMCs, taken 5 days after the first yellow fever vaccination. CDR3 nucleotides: TGCAGCGTGCTGCGGGTTGCCGGGAATAATTCACCCCTCCACTTT. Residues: CSVLRVAGNNSPLHF.